This entry features one T cell receptor (beta chain) sequence. The source of the sample is a study of blood T cells in healthy people across ages. Germline V CDR1 and CDR2: DFQATT, SNEGSKA (reference sequence). V lost 6 bases to trimming and J lost 7 bases, with 15 bases between them. The CDR3 spans 13 residues. It was with a sample-barcoded 5' primer and a J-beta primer mix that a second PCR of about 6 to 12 cycles was run. TCRdb fed the 5' RACE reads into MiXCR, producing one record per CDR3 protein. The data show hundreds of thousands of distinct CDR3 sequences, around 27% seen once. These same data were also listed under a study on T cells of mothers and their children. That source notes: Mothers yielded over 10 million CDR3 reads, children about 2.8 million each. Across the analysis, no persistent microchimeric T cell clones were detected.

Sequenced: blood. The rearrangement joins TRBV20-1 to TRBJ1-4; no firm D call. The receptor was derived from a boy aged 2 to 9 in good health. This CDR3 is CSATNGLSEKLFF. The DNA for the CDR3 is TGCAGTGCGACGAACGGGCTTAGTGAAAAACTGTTTTTT.